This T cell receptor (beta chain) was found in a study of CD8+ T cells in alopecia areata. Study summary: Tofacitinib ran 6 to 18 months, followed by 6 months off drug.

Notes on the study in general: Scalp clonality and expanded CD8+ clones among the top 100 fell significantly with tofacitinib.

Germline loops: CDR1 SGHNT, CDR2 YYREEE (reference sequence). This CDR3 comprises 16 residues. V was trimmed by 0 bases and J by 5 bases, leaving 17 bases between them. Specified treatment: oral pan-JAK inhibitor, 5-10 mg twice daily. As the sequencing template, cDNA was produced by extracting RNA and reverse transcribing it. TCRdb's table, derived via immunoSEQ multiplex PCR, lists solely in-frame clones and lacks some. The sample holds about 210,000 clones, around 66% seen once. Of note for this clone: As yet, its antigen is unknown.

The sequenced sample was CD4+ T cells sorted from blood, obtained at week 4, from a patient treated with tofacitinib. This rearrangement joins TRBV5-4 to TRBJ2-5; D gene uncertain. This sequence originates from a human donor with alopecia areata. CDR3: CASSLAYKRVWETQYF. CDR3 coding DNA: TGTGCCAGCAGCTTGGCGTACAAGCGCGTTTGGGAGACCCAGTACTTC.